This T cell receptor beta chain was profiled in a study of T cell responses to AZD1222 COVID-19 vaccine. Study-wide findings and caveats: Spike-specific TCR breadth and depth rose after two AZD1222 doses. There were mostly white British donors and more females than males, and clonal diversity was possibly underestimated. Unmutated variant regions are reportedly targeted by nearly half of spike-specific TCRs. Baseline serostatus was positive in only six AZD1222 recipients.

The CDR3 runs 14 residues. V shed 7 bases, J shed 9 bases, and the junction held 7 bases outside the gene matches. Germline V lookup: CDR1 MDHEN, CDR2 SYDVKM. Regarding this clone: The antigen is undetermined.

The repertoire was sequenced with immunoSEQ multiplex PCR; TCRdb's copy has only in-frame clones and lacks some. Among about 150,000 clones listed, 92% were seen once. The chain is built from TRBV28 and TRBJ2-7; 15 nucleotides align to TRBD2. The receptor comes from an adult in good health. This material consisted of peripheral blood, taken on day 0 of AZD1222 vaccination. The CDR3 DNA reads TGTGCCAGCACTAGGACTAGCGGGGGGGCCGGGCAGTACTTC. Translated: CASTRTSGGAGQYF.